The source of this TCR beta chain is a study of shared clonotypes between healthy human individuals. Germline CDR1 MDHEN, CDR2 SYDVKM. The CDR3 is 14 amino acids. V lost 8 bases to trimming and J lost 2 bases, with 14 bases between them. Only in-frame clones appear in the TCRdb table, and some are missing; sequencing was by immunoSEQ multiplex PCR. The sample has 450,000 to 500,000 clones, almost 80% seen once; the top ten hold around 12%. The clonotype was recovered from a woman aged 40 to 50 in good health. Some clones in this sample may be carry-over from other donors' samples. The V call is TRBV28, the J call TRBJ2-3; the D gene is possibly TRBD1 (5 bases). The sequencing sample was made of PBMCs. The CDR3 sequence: CASRKDRPTDTQYF. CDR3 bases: TGTGCCAGCCGAAAAGACAGACCCACAGATACGCAGTATTTT.